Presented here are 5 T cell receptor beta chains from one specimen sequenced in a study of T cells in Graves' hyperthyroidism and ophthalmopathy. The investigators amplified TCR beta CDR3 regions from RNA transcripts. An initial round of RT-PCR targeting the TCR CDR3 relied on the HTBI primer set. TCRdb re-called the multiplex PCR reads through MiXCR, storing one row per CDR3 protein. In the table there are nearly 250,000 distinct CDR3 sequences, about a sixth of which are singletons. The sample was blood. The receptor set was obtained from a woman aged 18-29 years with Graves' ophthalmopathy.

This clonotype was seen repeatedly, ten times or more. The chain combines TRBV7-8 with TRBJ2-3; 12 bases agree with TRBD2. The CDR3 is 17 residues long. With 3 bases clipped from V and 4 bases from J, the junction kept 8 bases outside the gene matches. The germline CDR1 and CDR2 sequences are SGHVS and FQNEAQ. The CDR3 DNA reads TGTGCCAGCAGCTTGCTAGCGGGAGGGCCTGTTTCAGATACGCAGTATTTT. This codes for CASSLLAGGPVSDTQYF.

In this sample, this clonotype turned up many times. This CDR3 reads CASSQEIGLVGEKLFF. In DNA, the CDR3 is TGCGCCAGCAGCCAAGAAATAGGCTTGGTAGGAGAAAAACTGTTTTTT. The J gene is TRBJ1-4, the V gene TRBV4-3; unclear D gene. Germline V lookup: CDR1 LGHNA, CDR2 YSLEER. CDR3 length: 16 residues. V was pared by 0 bases and J by 8 bases, with 16 bases between.

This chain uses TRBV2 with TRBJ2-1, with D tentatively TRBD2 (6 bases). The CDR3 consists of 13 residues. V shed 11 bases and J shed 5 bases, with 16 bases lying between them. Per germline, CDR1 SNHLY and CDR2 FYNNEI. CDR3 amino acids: CARQGSGHNEQFF. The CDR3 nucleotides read TGTGCCCGCCAGGGTAGCGGTCACAATGAGCAGTTCTTC.

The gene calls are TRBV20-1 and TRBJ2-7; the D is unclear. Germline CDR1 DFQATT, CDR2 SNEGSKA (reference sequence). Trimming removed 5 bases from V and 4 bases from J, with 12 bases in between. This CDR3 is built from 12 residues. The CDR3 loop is CSADPSGYEQYF. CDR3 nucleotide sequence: TGCAGTGCTGACCCCTCCGGGTACGAGCAGTACTTC.

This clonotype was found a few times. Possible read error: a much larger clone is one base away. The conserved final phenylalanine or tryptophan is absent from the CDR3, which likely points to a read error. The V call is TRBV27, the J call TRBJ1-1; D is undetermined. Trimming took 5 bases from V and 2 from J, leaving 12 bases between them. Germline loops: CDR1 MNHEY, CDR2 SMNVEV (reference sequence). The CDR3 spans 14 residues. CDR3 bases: TGTGCCAGCAGTCCAAACACAGTTAACACTGAAGCTTTCTCT. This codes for CASSPNTVNTEAFS.